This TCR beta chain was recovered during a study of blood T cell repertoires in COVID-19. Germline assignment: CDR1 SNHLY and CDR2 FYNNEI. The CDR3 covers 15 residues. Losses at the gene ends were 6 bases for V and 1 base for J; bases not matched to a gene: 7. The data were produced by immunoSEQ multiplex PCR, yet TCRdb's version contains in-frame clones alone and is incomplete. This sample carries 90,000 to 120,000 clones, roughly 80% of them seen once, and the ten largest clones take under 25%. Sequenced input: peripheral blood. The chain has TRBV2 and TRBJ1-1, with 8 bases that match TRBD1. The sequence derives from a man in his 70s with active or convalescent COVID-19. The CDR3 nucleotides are TGTGCCAGCAGGCCGTTACAGGGGGGGAACACTGAAGCTTTCTTT. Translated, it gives CASRPLQGGNTEAFF.